The 26 T cell receptor beta chains below come from one sample, sequenced in a study of T cell responses to AZD1222 COVID-19 vaccine. Assay used: immunoSEQ multiplex PCR; TCRdb lists only in-frame clones, some missing. The table lists roughly 100,000 clones, 80% to 90% of them singletons. This material consisted of peripheral blood, taken on day 0 of AZD1222 vaccination. Receptor source: an adult in good health.

This clone was picked up a small number of times. V is TRBV6-5 and J is TRBJ1-2; no definite D call. Germline CDR1 and CDR2: MNHEY and SVGAGI. The CDR3 sequence is 14 residues long. Trimming pared 4 bases from V and 0 bases from J, leaving 9 bases between. In DNA form, the CDR3 reads TGTGCCAGCAGTTGGTTAGTAGCTAACTATGGCTACACCTTC. It encodes CASSWLVANYGYTF.

This clone was seen only a few times. DNA for the CDR3: TGTGCCAGCAGCCAACGTAATAGCAATCAGCCCCAGCATTTT. It codes for CASSQRNSNQPQHF. The rearrangement links TRBV16 to TRBJ1-5, with no clear D. The CDR3 consists of 14 residues. The germline V gene has CDR1 KGHSY and CDR2 FQNENV. V shed 2 bases and J shed 0 bases, with 5 bases lying between them.

This chain links TRBV19 with TRBJ2-2; D is unclear. V lost 5 bases and J 6 bases, leaving 10 bases between the germline ends. This CDR3 is built from 13 residues. Germline V gene lookup returns CDR1 LNHDA and CDR2 SQIVND (reference sequence). CDR3 sequence (DNA): TGTGCCAGTAGTCCGATGGGCGCCGGGGAGCTGTTTTTT. Translation: CASSPMGAGELFF.

V usage is TRBV28 and J usage is TRBJ1-2, with 7 bases aligning to TRBD1. CDR3 length: 15 amino acids. V shed 6 bases, J shed 0 bases, and the junction held 7 bases outside the gene matches. Germline V lookup: CDR1 MDHEN, CDR2 SYDVKM. The CDR3 bases are TGTGCCAGCAGCCCGACAGGGCTTCCTAACTATGGCTACACCTTC. This sequence encodes CASSPTGLPNYGYTF.

This chain links TRBV4-2 with TRBJ2-2; 7 bases map to TRBD2. Germline assignment: CDR1 LGHNA and CDR2 YNFKEQ. V shed 4 bases, J shed 0 bases, and the junction held 14 bases outside the gene matches. The CDR3 totals 19 residues. The CDR3 spells CASSRKLALENPNTGELFF. The CDR3 DNA reads as TGTGCCAGCAGCCGTAAACTAGCGCTTGAAAACCCGAACACCGGGGAGCTGTTTTTT.

The chain couples TRBV7-2 to TRBJ1-1; 7 bases line up with TRBD1. The junction had 10 bases not matched to a gene; V was cut back by 4 bases and J by 5 bases. The CDR3 has 15 amino acids. The germline V gene encodes CDR1 SGHTA and CDR2 FQGNSA. The CDR3 sequence: CASSSGGRGRTEAFF. Written as DNA, the CDR3 is TGTGCCAGCAGCTCAGGGGGAAGGGGAAGAACTGAAGCTTTCTTT.

The J gene is TRBJ2-1, the V gene TRBV7-2; D is unresolved. The CDR3 is 16 amino acids. Germline V lookup: CDR1 SGHTA, CDR2 FQGNSA. Trimming left V 1 base short and J 0 bases short, with 10 bases between. CDR3 amino acids: CASSLGGILSYNEQFF. CDR3 nucleotide sequence: TGTGCCAGCAGCTTAGGGGGAATACTCTCCTACAATGAGCAGTTCTTC.

The rearrangement uses TRBV9 and TRBJ1-2; a possible D gene is TRBD1 (6 bases). The germline V gene has CDR1 SGDLS and CDR2 YYNGEE. The germline V and J ends were trimmed by 4 bases and 2 bases, with 15 bases remaining between them. The CDR3 sequence is 15 residues long. CDR3 region: CASSISKQGNYGYTF. The DNA for the CDR3 is TGTGCCAGCAGCATATCGAAACAGGGAAACTATGGCTACACCTTC.

CDR3 in amino acids: CASSFNRGSPYEQYF. CDR3 DNA: TGTGCCAGCAGTTTCAACAGGGGATCCCCCTACGAGCAGTACTTC. This chain joins TRBV28 and TRBJ2-7; 7 nucleotides align to TRBD1. The CDR3 loop spans 15 amino acids. Germline assignment: CDR1 MDHEN and CDR2 SYDVKM. Trimming removed 3 bases from V and 2 bases from J; junction bases left unmatched: 7.

This chain joins TRBV2 and TRBJ1-2, with D unclear. Trimming removed 7 bases from V and 3 bases from J, with 18 bases in between. CDR3 length: 15 amino acids. Germline lookup yields CDR1 SNHLY and CDR2 FYNNEI. DNA of the CDR3: TGTGCCAGCACCACTCCTTCTCCGGGATACTATGGCTACACCTTC. It is translated as CASTTPSPGYYGYTF.

The rearrangement uses TRBV5-4 and TRBJ1-1, with 11 bases fitting TRBD1. The J segment lost 5 bases and the V segment lost 1 base, leaving 10 bases of the junction unmatched. The CDR3 has 17 residues. The germline gives CDR1 SGHNT, CDR2 YYREEE (reference sequence). The CDR3 sequence: CASSLYGTGGKGTEAFF. The CDR3 DNA sequence: TGTGCCAGCAGCTTGTATGGGACAGGGGGAAAGGGGACTGAAGCTTTCTTT.

This rearrangement joins TRBV6-5 to TRBJ2-3; either TRBD1 or TRBD2 may supply D (6 bases each). Germline V gives CDR1 MNHEY, CDR2 SVGAGI. V lost 6 bases and J lost 3, with 10 bases in between. This CDR3 region has 13 residues. In DNA form, the CDR3 reads TGTGCCAGCAGAGGCGGGACAACAGATACGCAGTATTTT. Its protein product is CASRGGTTDTQYF.

The count of this clone is one. The CDR3 DNA reads TGTGCCAGCAGTTACTATGATCAGCCCCAGCATTTT. Protein product: CASSYYDQPQHF. V and J are TRBV6-2 or TRBV6-3 and TRBJ1-5; D remains unclear. Germline V gene lookup returns CDR1 MNHEY and CDR2 SVGEGT. CDR3 length: 12 residues. The V gene lost 1 base and the J gene lost 5 bases, with 3 bases spanning the gap.

Notes on this clone: This sample includes further DNA sequences coding for the same CDR3. The chain couples TRBV28 to TRBJ2-4, with a tentative D call TRBD1 (6 bases). The V end was cut by 3 bases, the J end by 7 bases, with 7 bases between. The CDR3 is made up of 12 amino acids. The germline V gene encodes CDR1 MDHEN and CDR2 SYDVKM. The CDR3 region is CASSFQGNIQYF. Written as DNA, the CDR3 is TGTGCCAGCAGTTTCCAGGGGAACATTCAGTACTTC.

This chain links TRBV6-2 or TRBV6-3 with TRBJ1-5; D gene unclear. Germline V gives CDR1 MNHEY, CDR2 SVGEGT. Trimming took 4 bases from V and 3 from J, leaving 7 bases between them. This CDR3 comprises 13 residues. The DNA for the CDR3 is TGTGCCAGCAGTTTCCCACCCAATCAGCCCCAGCATTTT. Amino acids: CASSFPPNQPQHF.

This clone was picked up a small number of times. J is TRBJ2-7 and V is TRBV6-2 or TRBV6-3, with TRBD2 as a possible D gene (5 bases). V was shortened by 4 bases and J by 1 base, with 11 bases between the two germline ends. The germline CDR1 and CDR2 sequences are MNHEY and SVGEGT. The CDR3 has 14 amino acids. The CDR3 DNA reads TGTGCCAGCAGTTGGGGAGTCCCTTCCTACGAGCAGTACTTC. It encodes CASSWGVPSYEQYF.

This clone has a handful of counts. The chain carries TRBV11-2 and TRBJ1-5; D gene uncertain. CDR1 SGHAT and CDR2 FQNNGV come from the germline V gene. The CDR3 is 13 amino acids. The V end lost 2 bases, the J end lost 6 bases, and 8 bases lay between the germline ends. CDR3 in amino acids: CASSLSGSQPQHF. CDR3 coding DNA: TGTGCCAGCAGCTTATCCGGATCTCAGCCCCAGCATTTT.

The CDR3 region has the DNA TGTGCCAGCAGTACCAATCAGCCCCAGCATTTT. This sequence encodes CASSTNQPQHF. The V and J genes are TRBV6-2 or TRBV6-3 and TRBJ1-5; the D is unclear. The V and J ends lost 5 bases and 3 bases respectively, with 2 bases between them. CDR1 MNHEY and CDR2 SVGEGT come from the germline V gene. The CDR3 spans 11 residues.

The chain has TRBV2 and TRBJ2-2; D gene uncertain. Germline CDR1 and CDR2: SNHLY and FYNNEI. The CDR3 loop spans 15 amino acids. With 6 bases removed from V and 4 bases from J, the gap between germline ends came to 15 bases. The CDR3 is CASRERNLITGELFF. As DNA, the CDR3 is TGTGCCAGCAGAGAAAGAAACTTAATCACCGGGGAGCTGTTTTTT.

The genes are TRBV15 and TRBJ1-6; D might be TRBD1 (6 bases). CDR3 length: 15 residues. The V gene lost 0 bases and the J gene lost 6 bases, with 9 bases spanning the gap. In germline, CDR1 is LNHNV, CDR2 YYDKDF (reference sequence). The CDR3 nucleotides read TGTGCCACCAGCAGAGATCAACAGGGTAATTCACCCCTCCACTTT. Protein: CATSRDQQGNSPLHF.

This chain links TRBV11-2 with TRBJ1-2; tentative D call: TRBD1 (5 bases). The CDR3 length is 13 residues. V lost 3 bases to trimming and J lost 4 bases, with 9 bases between them. The germline V gene encodes CDR1 SGHAT and CDR2 FQNNGV. The DNA for the CDR3 is TGTGCCAGCAGCTTCGGGGCAACCTATGGCTACACCTTC. The encoded protein is CASSFGATYGYTF.

The genes are TRBV6-6 and TRBJ2-7; D could derive from TRBD1 or TRBD2 (5 bases each). The germline V and J ends were trimmed by 5 bases and 0 bases, with 20 bases remaining between them. The CDR3 contains 17 residues. Germline loops: CDR1 MNHNY, CDR2 SVGAGI (reference sequence). CDR3 loop: CASSPWGRDPSSYEQYF. The CDR3 nucleotides are TGTGCCAGCAGTCCCTGGGGGAGAGACCCGAGCTCCTACGAGCAGTACTTC.

In DNA form, the CDR3 reads TGTGCCAGTACCCCCCGGGGGGCAGGCGAGAATGAAAAACTGTTTTTT. Amino acid sequence: CASTPRGAGENEKLFF. V usage is TRBV19 and J usage is TRBJ1-4; possible D gene TRBD1, 6 bases. The CDR3 consists of 16 residues. V lost 7 bases to trimming and J lost 5 bases, with 20 bases between them. Germline-derived CDR1 and CDR2 are LNHDA and SQIVND (reference sequence).

This chain joins TRBV6-5 and TRBJ1-2; 9 nucleotides match TRBD1. Losses at the gene ends were 5 bases for V and 2 bases for J; bases not matched to a gene: 6. This CDR3 is built from 15 residues. The germline gives CDR1 MNHEY, CDR2 SVGAGI. The CDR3 is CASSKPGQGNYGYTF. CDR3 DNA sequence: TGTGCCAGCAGTAAGCCGGGACAGGGCAACTATGGCTACACCTTC.

This clone came up a few times. The chain is built from TRBV27 and TRBJ2-7; 7 bases map to TRBD2. V shed 3 bases, J shed 2 bases, and the junction held 7 bases outside the gene matches. The CDR3 is 15 amino acids. Germline V gene lookup returns CDR1 MNHEY and CDR2 SMNVEV (reference sequence). CDR3 nucleotide sequence: TGTGCCAGCAGTTTCTCTGAGCGGGGAACCTACGAGCAGTACTTC. Its protein product is CASSFSERGTYEQYF.

The V call is TRBV19, the J call TRBJ1-2; 7 nucleotides align to TRBD1. CDR3 length: 14 residues. From germline, CDR1 is LNHDA and CDR2 SQIVND (reference sequence). J lost 2 bases, V lost 6 bases, and 6 bases had no gene match. CDR3 nucleotides: TGTGCCAGTAGCCCCGGGACAGCCAACTATGGCTACACCTTC. Translated, it gives CASSPGTANYGYTF.